This T cell receptor beta chain was observed in a study of shared clonotypes between healthy human individuals. The wider study: Plates per donor: three CD4 naive, three CD4 memory, two CD8 naive, one CD8 memory.

This table comes from immunoSEQ multiplex PCR, and its TCRdb copy is limited to in-frame clones, with some not included. Of approximately 1.9 million clones detected, 93% appear once; the ten largest clones hold under 2%. Naive CD8 cells lacked CD45RO, underwent positive selection for CCR7 and left out terminally differentiated effector memory CD45RA+ cells. Germline CDR1 is SGHDT and CDR2 is YYEEEE. The V end lost 4 bases, the J end lost 2 bases, and 4 bases lay between the germline ends. The CDR3 extends over 12 amino acids. This clone was found once. Its antigen is unknown. Since a much larger clone is just one base distant, this may be a read error. Within the sample, other DNA sequences also encode this same CDR3. Notes on the study in general: What naive subsets generally showed was a larger estimated richness than memory subsets showed.

The source of this sequence is a man aged 18 to 30 in good health. Some clones in this sample may be carry-over from other donors' samples. Material for sequencing was naive CD8+ T cells from PBMCs. This rearrangement joins TRBV5-6 to TRBJ2-1; D not resolved. CDR3 protein: CASSLAYNEQFF. CDR3 bases: TGTGCCAGCAGCCTAGCCTACAATGAGCAGTTCTTC.